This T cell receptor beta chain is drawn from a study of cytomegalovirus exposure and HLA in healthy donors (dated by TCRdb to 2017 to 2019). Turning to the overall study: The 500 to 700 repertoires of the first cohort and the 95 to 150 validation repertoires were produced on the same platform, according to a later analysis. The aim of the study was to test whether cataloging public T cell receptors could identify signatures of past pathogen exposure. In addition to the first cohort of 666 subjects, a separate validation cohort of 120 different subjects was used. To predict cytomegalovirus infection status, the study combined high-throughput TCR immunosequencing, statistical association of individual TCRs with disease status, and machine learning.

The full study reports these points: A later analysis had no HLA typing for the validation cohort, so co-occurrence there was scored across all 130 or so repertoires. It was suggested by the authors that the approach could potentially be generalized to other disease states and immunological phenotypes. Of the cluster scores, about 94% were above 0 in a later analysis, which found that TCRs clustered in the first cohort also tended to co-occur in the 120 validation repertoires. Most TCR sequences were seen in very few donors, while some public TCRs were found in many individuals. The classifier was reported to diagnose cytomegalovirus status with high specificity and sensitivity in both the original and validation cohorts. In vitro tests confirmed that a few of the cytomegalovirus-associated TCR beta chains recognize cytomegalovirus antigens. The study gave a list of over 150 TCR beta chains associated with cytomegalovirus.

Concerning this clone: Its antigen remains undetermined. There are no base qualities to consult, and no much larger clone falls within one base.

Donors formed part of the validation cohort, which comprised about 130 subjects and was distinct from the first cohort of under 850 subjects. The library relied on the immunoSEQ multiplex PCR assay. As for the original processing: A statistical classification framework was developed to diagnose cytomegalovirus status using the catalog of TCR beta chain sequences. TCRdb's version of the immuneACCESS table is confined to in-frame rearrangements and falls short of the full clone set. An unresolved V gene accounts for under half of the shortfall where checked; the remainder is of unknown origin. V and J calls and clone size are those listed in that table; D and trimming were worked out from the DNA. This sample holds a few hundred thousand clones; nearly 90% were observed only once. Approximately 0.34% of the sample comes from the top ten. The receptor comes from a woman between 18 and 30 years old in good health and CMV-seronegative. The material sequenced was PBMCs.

The CDR3 loop reads CASSSGWSGNTGELFF. In nucleotides, the sequence is TGTGCCAGCAGCTCCGGATGGAGCGGAAACACCGGGGAGCTGTTTTTT. The V and J segments used are TRBV27 and TRBJ2-2; possibly the D gene is TRBD2, per 5 matching bases. The CDR3 holds 16 amino acids from the cysteine to the phenylalanine. Only the CDR3 part of the read is kept: 48 bases, read in frame from the first base. V sheds 6 bases and J sheds 2 bases, leaving 16 bases between their ends. As encoded in the germline V gene (reference sequence), CDR1 is MNHEY while CDR2 is SMNVEV.